These T cell receptor beta chains were read from a single sample in a study of cytotoxic CD8 clonotypes in ibrutinib-treated CLL. Libraries were prepared by immunoSEQ multiplex PCR; TCRdb keeps only in-frame clonotypes and omits some of them. The repertoire has a few hundred thousand clones, under 70% of them found once; the top ten carry roughly 6%. Sequencing was performed on PBMCs, taken after 36 months of ibrutinib treatment. The source is a human donor with chronic lymphocytic leukemia. Both conserved end residues are part of each CDR3. Fields, in order: CDR3 protein, CDR3 DNA, CDR3 length, V gene, J gene, clone size, D gene. A D gene is named only where the DNA matches it firmly. Some rows mark clone size as missing; the rest say once, few, many or name a class of expanded clone.

CDR3: CAISVRDRHNEQFF
DNA: TGTGCCATCAGCGTCCGGGACAGACATAATGAGCAGTTCTTC
length: 14
V: TRBV10-3
J: TRBJ2-1
size: .
D: TRBD1

CDR3: CASSQLTRYQETQYF
DNA: TGCGCCAGCAGCCAACTGACCCGGTACCAAGAGACCCAGTACTTC
length: 15
V: TRBV4-1
J: TRBJ2-5
size: few
D: .

CDR3: CASSQDPGANGGEYLVKLFF
DNA: TGCGCCAGCAGCCAAGATCCAGGGGCGAATGGGGGGGAGTATCTAGTAAAACTGTTTTTT
length: 20
V: TRBV4-1
J: TRBJ1-4
size: .
D: .

CDR3: CASSLMKGGYGYTF
DNA: TGTGCCAGCAGCTTGATGAAGGGGGGCTATGGCTACACCTTC
length: 14
V: TRBV5-8
J: TRBJ1-2
size: .
D: .

CDR3: CASSSNRGAFF
DNA: TGTGCCAGCAGCTCCAACAGGGGAGCTTTCTTT
length: 11
V: TRBV11-2
J: TRBJ1-1
size: .
D: TRBD1

CDR3: CASSVVGLGYNEQFF
DNA: TGTGCCAGCAGCGTAGTAGGACTAGGCTACAATGAGCAGTTCTTC
length: 15
V: TRBV9
J: TRBJ2-1
size: .
D: TRBD2

CDR3: CASSHLRGHQAKNIQYF
DNA: TGCGCCAGCAGTCACTTGAGGGGCCATCAAGCCAAAAACATTCAGTACTTC
length: 17
V: TRBV23-1
J: TRBJ2-4
size: once
D: .

CDR3: CASSGGLAKSGDTQYF
DNA: TGTGCCAGCAGTGGGGGACTAGCTAAGAGTGGTGATACGCAGTATTTT
length: 16
V: TRBV25-1
J: TRBJ2-3
size: .
D: TRBD2

CDR3: CASSATSGVGELFF
DNA: TGCGCCAGCAGCGCGACTAGCGGGGTCGGGGAGCTGTTTTTT
length: 14
V: TRBV5-1
J: TRBJ2-2
size: few
D: TRBD2

CDR3: CASSLDRPRADTQYF
DNA: TGTGCCAGCAGCTTAGATAGGCCTAGAGCAGATACGCAGTATTTT
length: 15
V: TRBV7-6
J: TRBJ2-3
size: .
D: .

CDR3: CASSLVGSTSRQETQYF
DNA: TGCGCCAGCAGCTTGGTAGGTTCGACTAGCAGACAAGAGACCCAGTACTTC
length: 17
V: TRBV5-1
J: TRBJ2-5
size: .
D: TRBD2

CDR3: CASSRTGLAPNTGELFF
DNA: TGTGCCAGCAGCCGAACAGGACTAGCCCCGAACACCGGGGAGCTGTTTTTT
length: 17
V: TRBV4-2
J: TRBJ2-2
size: few
D: TRBD2

CDR3: CASSLDRRNYGYTF
DNA: TGTGCCAGCAGCTTAGACAGGAGGAACTATGGCTACACCTTC
length: 14
V: TRBV7-2
J: TRBJ1-2
size: once
D: .

CDR3: CSVGEGTGGSYNEQFF
DNA: TGCAGCGTTGGGGAGGGGACCGGGGGTTCCTACAATGAGCAGTTCTTC
length: 16
V: TRBV29-1
J: TRBJ2-1
size: .
D: TRBD2

CDR3: CSGGNGDTQYF
DNA: TGCAGCGGGGGCAATGGCGACACGCAGTATTTT
length: 11
V: TRBV29-1
J: TRBJ2-3
size: .
D: .

CDR3: CASSLRASSGWPGELFF
DNA: TGTGCCAGCAGTTTACGGGCGAGTAGCGGGTGGCCCGGGGAGCTGTTTTTT
length: 17
V: TRBV27
J: TRBJ2-2
size: .
D: TRBD2

CDR3: CASSPRLAGKETQYF
DNA: TGCGCCAGCAGCCCCCGCCTAGCGGGAAAAGAGACCCAGTACTTC
length: 15
V: TRBV5-1
J: TRBJ2-5
size: few
D: TRBD2

CDR3: CSVESPGTDTQYF
DNA: TGCAGCGTTGAATCGCCCGGCACAGATACGCAGTATTTT
length: 13
V: TRBV29-1
J: TRBJ2-3
size: .
D: .

CDR3: CASSAGGSSGNTIYF
DNA: TGTGCCAGCAGCGCAGGGGGCAGCTCTGGAAACACCATATATTTT
length: 15
V: TRBV9
J: TRBJ1-3
size: .
D: TRBD1

CDR3: CASSLAVGMNSYEQYF
DNA: TGTGCCAGCAGCTTAGCGGTGGGGATGAATTCCTACGAGCAGTACTTC
length: 16
V: TRBV13
J: TRBJ2-7
size: .
D: .

CDR3: CASSGTGDQPQHF
DNA: TGTGCCAGCAGTGGTACAGGGGATCAGCCCCAGCATTTT
length: 13
V: TRBV6-1
J: TRBJ1-5
size: few
D: TRBD1

CDR3: CASSIGRYNSPLHF
DNA: TGTGCCAGTAGTATCGGCCGATATAATTCACCCCTCCACTTT
length: 14
V: TRBV19
J: TRBJ1-6
size: .
D: .

CDR3: CASTWLAGNEQFF
DNA: TGCGCCAGCACTTGGTTAGCGGGGAATGAGCAGTTCTTC
length: 13
V: TRBV5-1
J: TRBJ2-1
size: .
D: TRBD2

CDR3: CASSQEDSGANVLTF
DNA: TGCGCCAGCAGCCAAGAAGACTCTGGGGCCAACGTCCTGACTTTC
length: 15
V: TRBV4-3
J: TRBJ2-6
size: .
D: .

CDR3: CASSFWTGGLETQYF
DNA: TGTGCCAGCAGCTTTTGGACAGGGGGCCTAGAGACCCAGTACTTC
length: 15
V: TRBV11-2
J: TRBJ2-5
size: once
D: TRBD1

CDR3: CASSTRQFANTGELFF
DNA: TGTGCCAGCAGCACTCGACAGTTCGCGAACACCGGGGAGCTGTTTTTT
length: 16
V: TRBV14
J: TRBJ2-2
size: .
D: .

CDR3: CASSLEGQGVSVTEAFF
DNA: TGCGCCAGCAGCTTGGAGGGACAGGGAGTTTCGGTCACTGAAGCTTTCTTT
length: 17
V: TRBV5-1
J: TRBJ1-1
size: .
D: TRBD1

CDR3: CASSQLAGAGDTQYF
DNA: TGCGCCAGCAGCCAACTAGCGGGGGCGGGGGATACGCAGTATTTT
length: 15
V: TRBV4-1
J: TRBJ2-3
size: .
D: TRBD2

CDR3: CASSPYRGQESEAFF
DNA: TGTGCCAGCAGTCCTTATAGGGGACAGGAATCTGAAGCTTTCTTT
length: 15
V: TRBV28
J: TRBJ1-1
size: .
D: TRBD1

CDR3: CASSRRVVNQPQHF
DNA: TGTGCCAGCAGTAGGAGGGTGGTGAATCAGCCCCAGCATTTT
length: 14
V: TRBV6-1
J: TRBJ1-5
size: .
D: .

CDR3: CASSSRKGPNYGYTF
DNA: TGTGCCAGTAGTTCGAGGAAGGGGCCTAACTATGGCTACACCTTC
length: 15
V: TRBV25-1
J: TRBJ1-2
size: .
D: .

CDR3: CASSPRGVVYEQYF
DNA: TGTGCCAGCAGTCCCCGGGGGGTAGTCTACGAGCAGTACTTC
length: 14
V: TRBV27
J: TRBJ2-7
size: .
D: TRBD2

CDR3: CASSFPGYQETQYF
DNA: TGTGCCAGCAGCTTTCCGGGATACCAAGAGACCCAGTACTTC
length: 14
V: TRBV5-5
J: TRBJ2-5
size: .
D: .

CDR3: CASSFGQGSDNEQFF
DNA: TGTGCCAGCAGCTTTGGACAGGGGTCAGATAATGAGCAGTTCTTC
length: 15
V: TRBV11-3
J: TRBJ2-1
size: .
D: TRBD1

CDR3: CASSFASGQGEETQYF
DNA: TGTGCCAGCAGCTTCGCCTCGGGGCAGGGGGAAGAGACCCAGTACTTC
length: 16
V: TRBV7-2
J: TRBJ2-5
size: .
D: TRBD1

CDR3: CASSYAGGPVEQYF
DNA: TGTGCCAGCAGTTATGCGGGAGGGCCGGTCGAGCAGTACTTC
length: 14
V: TRBV6-5
J: TRBJ2-7
size: .
D: TRBD2

CDR3: CASSQDPLNTEAFF
DNA: TGCGCCAGCAGCCAAGATCCCCTGAACACTGAAGCTTTCTTT
length: 14
V: TRBV4-3
J: TRBJ1-1
size: .
D: .

CDR3: CASSPSRGNYEQYF
DNA: TGCGCCAGCAGCCCATCAAGAGGGAACTACGAGCAGTACTTC
length: 14
V: TRBV5-1
J: TRBJ2-7
size: .
D: .

CDR3: CASSGLAHEQFF
DNA: TGTGCCAGCAGTGGGCTAGCACATGAGCAGTTCTTC
length: 12
V: TRBV25-1
J: TRBJ2-1
size: few
D: .

CDR3: CASSRNRNTEAFF
DNA: TGTGCCAGCAGTAGGAACAGGAACACTGAAGCTTTCTTT
length: 13
V: TRBV2
J: TRBJ1-1
size: .
D: .

CDR3: CASRLSGADTQYF
DNA: TGTGCCAGCAGGTTAAGCGGGGCAGATACGCAGTATTTT
length: 13
V: TRBV7-3
J: TRBJ2-3
size: few
D: TRBD2

CDR3: CASSLTGGGRADTQYF
DNA: TGCGCCAGCAGTTTGACTGGCGGGGGAAGGGCAGATACGCAGTATTTT
length: 16
V: TRBV10-1
J: TRBJ2-3
size: few
D: TRBD2

CDR3: CAIMTAGTQNTEAFF
DNA: TGTGCCATCATGACGGCCGGGACACAGAACACTGAAGCTTTCTTT
length: 15
V: TRBV10-3
J: TRBJ1-1
size: .
D: .

CDR3: CASSTGGEQYF
DNA: TGCGCCAGCAGCACGGGAGGGGAGCAGTACTTC
length: 11
V: TRBV5-1
J: TRBJ2-7
size: few
D: TRBD2

CDR3: CASRQGVGNQPQHF
DNA: TGTGCCAGCCGACAGGGCGTGGGCAATCAGCCCCAGCATTTT
length: 14
V: TRBV6-5
J: TRBJ1-5
size: few
D: TRBD1

CDR3: CASALAGFSSYEQYF
DNA: TGTGCCAGCGCACTTGCGGGTTTCAGCTCCTACGAGCAGTACTTC
length: 15
V: TRBV27
J: TRBJ2-7
size: .
D: .

CDR3: CASSSRTGSQPQHF
DNA: TGTGCCAGCAGCTCCCGGACAGGGTCGCAGCCCCAGCATTTT
length: 14
V: TRBV4-2
J: TRBJ1-5
size: .
D: TRBD1

CDR3: CASSQAPTATNEKLFF
DNA: TGCGCCAGCAGCCAAGCGCCGACAGCAACTAATGAAAAACTGTTTTTT
length: 16
V: TRBV4-1
J: TRBJ1-4
size: .
D: .

CDR3: CASSPLGGQMVAKNIQYF
DNA: TGTGCCAGCTCACCACTCGGGGGGCAGATGGTAGCCAAAAACATTCAGTACTTC
length: 18
V: TRBV18
J: TRBJ2-4
size: .
D: .

CDR3: CASSPRDRVRNTEAFF
DNA: TGTGCCAGCAGCCCCAGGGACAGGGTTAGAAACACTGAAGCTTTCTTT
length: 16
V: TRBV9
J: TRBJ1-1
size: .
D: TRBD1